The rows below give T cell receptor beta chains drawn from one sample of a study of shared clonotypes between healthy human individuals. Profiling relied on immunoSEQ multiplex PCR, and the TCRdb table lists in-frame clones only, not all of them. The table shows about 580,000 clones, with roughly 98% occurring only once. The material sequenced was naive CD8+ T cells sorted from blood. All receptors come from a man aged 25-45 years in good health. Each CDR3 is given with its conserved first and last residue. A D gene is named only where the DNA matches it firmly. The size entry is marked missing in some rows and otherwise reads once, few, many or a size class.

d_call j_call v_call clone_size cdr3_nt cdr3_aa
NA TRBJ2-7 TRBV4-1 NA TGCGCCAGCAGCCAAGAGGCGGCGGTTAGCTCCTACGAGCAGTACTTC CASSQEAAVSSYEQYF
NA TRBJ1-1 TRBV13 NA TGTGCCAGCAGCTTAGCCATGTACACTGAAGCTTTCTTT CASSLAMYTEAFF
NA TRBJ2-7 TRBV7-8 NA TGTGCCAGCAGCTTAGTGGCCAGCGGCCGCTACGAGCAGTACTTC CASSLVASGRYEQYF
NA TRBJ2-7 TRBV9 NA TGTGCCAGCAGCGCCAACGCTCACGAGCAGTACTTC CASSANAHEQYF
TRBD2 TRBJ2-3 TRBV11-2 NA TGTGCCAGCAGCGTCCCGGGACTAGATGTTTCGGATACGCAGTATTTT CASSVPGLDVSDTQYF
NA TRBJ2-2 TRBV11-3 NA TGTGCCAGCAGCTTAAAGGGAGCCGTTTATCCCGGGGAGCTGTTTTTT CASSLKGAVYPGELFF
TRBD2 TRBJ2-7 TRBV27 NA TGTGCCAGCAGCGGGAACGGGAGGGCCGGGTACGAGCAGTACTTC CASSGNGRAGYEQYF
NA TRBJ2-7 TRBV6-6 NA TGTGCCAGCAGTTACTTATCCAGCAGTTACTACGAGCAGTACTTC CASSYLSSSYYEQYF
TRBD2 TRBJ2-7 TRBV19 NA TGTGCCAGTAGTTGGACTAGCGGAGACCTCTACGAGCAGTACTTC CASSWTSGDLYEQYF
NA TRBJ1-2 TRBV6-1 NA TGTGCCAGCAGTGAATTTCAGGGGCCGTCCTATGGCTACACCTTC CASSEFQGPSYGYTF
NA TRBJ1-5 TRBV7-9 NA TGTGCCAGCAGCTATCAGGAGGGCAATCAGCCCCAGCATTTT CASSYQEGNQPQHF
NA TRBJ2-7 TRBV5-1 NA TGCGCCAGCAGCTTTGTCGATGGAGATTTAGGGGGGTACGAGCAGTACTTC CASSFVDGDLGGYEQYF
NA TRBJ2-2 TRBV7-8 NA TGTGCCAGCAGCCAGCGCAGGGATGGGACCGGGGAGCTGTTTTTT CASSQRRDGTGELFF
NA TRBJ2-7 TRBV5-6 NA TGTGCCAGCAGCTTGGCCGGGTCAGGGGACGAGCAGTACTTC CASSLAGSGDEQYF
TRBD1 TRBJ2-1 TRBV5-4 once TGTGCCAGCAGCTTGGAATATCGACAGGGTTTACACAATGAGCAGTTCTTC CASSLEYRQGLHNEQFF
TRBD1 TRBJ1-1 TRBV6-1 NA TGTGCCAGCAGTGTCGGCACAGGGGGTACTGAAGCTTTCTTT CASSVGTGGTEAFF
NA TRBJ2-5 TRBV28 NA TGTGCCAGCAGTTTGAACTCGGGGGAGACCCAGTACTTC CASSLNSGETQYF
NA TRBJ2-1 TRBV6-5 NA TGTGCCAGCAGTTACGAGGCCTCCTACAATGAGCAGTTCTTC CASSYEASYNEQFF
NA TRBJ2-3 TRBV27 NA TGTGCCAGCAGTTTACTAGGGTGGACAGATACGCAGTATTTT CASSLLGWTDTQYF
NA TRBJ2-1 TRBV5-4 NA TGTGCCAGCAGCTTGGGGGAGCAGCAGTTCTTC CASSLGEQQFF
NA TRBJ2-2 TRBV4-1 NA TGCGCCAGCAGCCAAGCCCGCTGGGACACCGGGGAGCTGTTTTTT CASSQARWDTGELFF
TRBD1 TRBJ2-7 TRBV7-2 NA TGTGCCAGCAGCACCGGACAGGGGGCGCGCGAGCAGTACTTC CASSTGQGAREQYF
TRBD2 TRBJ2-1 TRBV29-1 NA TGCAGCGTTGAAGAGGCTAGCGGCACCTACAATGAGCAGTTCTTC CSVEEASGTYNEQFF